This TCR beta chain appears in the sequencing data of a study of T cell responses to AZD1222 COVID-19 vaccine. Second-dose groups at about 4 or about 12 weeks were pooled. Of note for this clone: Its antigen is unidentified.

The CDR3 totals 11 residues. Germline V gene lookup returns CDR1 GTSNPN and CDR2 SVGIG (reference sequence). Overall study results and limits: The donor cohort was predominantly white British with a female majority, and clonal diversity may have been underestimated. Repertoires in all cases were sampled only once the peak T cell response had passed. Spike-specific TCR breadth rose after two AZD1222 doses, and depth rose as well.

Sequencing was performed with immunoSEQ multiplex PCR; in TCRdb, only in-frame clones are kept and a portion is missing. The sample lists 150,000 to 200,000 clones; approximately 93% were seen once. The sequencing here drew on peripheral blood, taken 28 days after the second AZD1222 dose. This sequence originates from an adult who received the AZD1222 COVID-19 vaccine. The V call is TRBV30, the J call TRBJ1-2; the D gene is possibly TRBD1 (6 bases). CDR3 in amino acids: CACDRLYGYTF. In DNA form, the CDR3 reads TGTGCATGCGACAGGTTGTATGGCTACACCTTC. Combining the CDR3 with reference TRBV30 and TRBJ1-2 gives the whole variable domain SQTIHQWPATLVQPVGSPLSLECTVEGTSNPNLYWYRQAAGRGLQLLFYSVGIGQISSEVPQNLSASRPQDRQFILSSKKLLLSDSGFYLCACDRLYGYTFGSGTRLTVV.